This T cell receptor beta chain was captured in a study of OX40 agonist ivuxolimab in advanced cancers. For the study in its entirety: Ivuxolimab, which targeted the costimulatory receptor OX40 (CD134), was an agonistic, fully human IgG2 monoclonal antibody. Of the roughly 54 patients in dose escalation, 19 had hepatocellular carcinoma, around 15 had melanoma, 9 had renal cell carcinoma and 9 had head and neck cancer. Partial responses were achieved by three dose-escalation patients, of whom one had hepatocellular carcinoma and two had cutaneous melanoma. The paper covers the monotherapy dose-escalation part of the phase I ivuxolimab trial, which included N ≈ 57 patients. Intravenous ivuxolimab was administered to patients every 2 weeks at six dose levels: 0.01, 0.1, 0.3, 1.5, 3 and 10 mg/kg. Peripheral TCRbeta sequencing aimed to test whether ivuxolimab altered TCR sequence diversity and caused clonal T-cell expansion. Patients were allowed to have had prior anti-PD-1, anti-PD-L1 or anti-CTLA-4 therapy, and roughly two fifths of the dose-escalation patients had been treated with checkpoint inhibitors. In the dose-escalation cohort, more than 75% of patients were male, and the mean age was roughly 60 years, with a range of about 20 to 90. Here is what the overall study found, with its caveats: On average, CD8+ T cells showed more expanded clones than CD4+ T cells after ivuxolimab. Clonal expansion of both CD4+ and CD8+ blood T cells was observed from baseline to week 6 at doses 0.1 to 3.0 mg/kg. In partial responders in the 0.1-3.0 mg/kg groups, normalized peripheral clonal expansion was found to be among the lowest, especially among CD8+ T cells. Low levels of normalized T-cell clonal expansion were also seen in some patients who did not respond. Which antigens the clonally expanded peripheral T cells were specific for was not determined.

Patients with autoimmune disease history or receiving systemic immunosuppression were excluded from the trial. Peripheral blood for TCR sequencing was drawn from every dose cohort at baseline, at cycle 4 day 1 and at cycle 7 day 1. The samples were drawn from a first-in-human, open-label, multicenter phase I dose-escalation trial of ivuxolimab. Adults with locally advanced or metastatic melanoma, renal cell carcinoma, hepatocellular carcinoma or head and neck squamous cell carcinoma were enrolled in the trial. Before TCR sequencing, CD4+ T cells and CD8+ T cells from peripheral blood were sorted into separate populations. For sequencing of the TCRbeta CDR3 region, genomic DNA was extracted from the sorted cells. TCRbeta CDR3 regions were sequenced using the immunoSEQ Assay. TCRdb obtained this table from immuneACCESS and retained in-frame rearrangements with V and J assigned. These tables miss some clones; where compared with another copy, unresolved V genes account for less than half of the shortfall, and the remainder is unexplained. For this sample there are tens of thousands of clones; 80% to 90% appear just once. The top ten hold around 9.9% of the sample.

Trimming costs V 2 bases and J 5 bases, and their ends lie 22 bases apart. Inclusive of the bounding cysteine and phenylalanine, the CDR3 is 18 residues long. Only the CDR3 DNA stays, 54 bases, in frame from base 1. The germline V gene yields MDHEN for CDR1 and SYDVKM for CDR2. Note on this clone: What antigen it recognizes has not been identified. Per-nucleotide qualities are absent, and no much larger clonotype sits a single base away.

Sequenced material: CD4+ or CD8+ T cells sorted from blood, taken in a trial of the OX40 agonist ivuxolimab. The receptor was derived from an adult with an advanced solid tumor such as melanoma, head and neck, liver or kidney cancer. The V and J segments used are TRBV28 and TRBJ2-4; a tentative D call is TRBD1 (6 bases match). The DNA is TGTGCCAGCAGTTTAAGGTGGCAAAGGGGGAAAGGAGAAAACATTCAGTACTTC. It encodes CASSLRWQRGKGENIQYF.